Below, one TCR beta chain is given with its context. Assay used: immunoSEQ multiplex PCR; TCRdb lists only in-frame clones, some missing. The table for this sample gives about 210,000 clones. The entry originates in a study of control samples from healthy donors and cancer patients. V was trimmed by 2 bases and J by 4 bases, leaving 9 bases between them. The CDR3 has 15 amino acids. Germline V gene sequence: CDR1 SGHVS, CDR2 FNYEAQ. The sequenced sample was blood. This receptor was identified in a woman in her thirties in good health. The rearrangement uses TRBV7-6 and TRBJ2-6, with D uncertain. CDR3 nucleotides: TGTGCCAGCAGCTTAATGGGGTCCGGGGCCAACGTCCTGACTTTC. It specifies CASSLMGSGANVLTF.